This entry is about one T cell receptor beta chain. Antigen: not known. The sample is drawn from a study of cytomegalovirus exposure and HLA in healthy donors. Study-wide results and limits: Immune exposure information comprised only CMV serostatus.

The PCR contained 60 Vbeta and 13 Jbeta primers. Assay used: immunoSEQ multiplex PCR; TCRdb lists only in-frame clones, some missing. This sample carries 100,000 to 120,000 clones, roughly 80% of them seen once, and the ten largest clones take approximately 1.3%. CDR3 length equals 15 residues. In germline, CDR1 is KGHSH, CDR2 LQKENI. The V end lost 3 bases, the J end lost 3 bases, and 14 bases lay between the germline ends. The origin of this receptor is a woman aged 30 to 39 in good health and CMV-seronegative. The genes are TRBV18 and TRBJ1-1; no clear D. Sequenced input: PBMCs. The CDR3 DNA is TGTGCCAGCTCACCTTGGCCGGGAGGTGACACTGAAGCTTTCTTT. This codes for CASSPWPGGDTEAFF.